This passage covers 6 T cell receptor beta chains from one sample sequenced in a study of patients and donors after allogeneic stem cell transplantation. TCRdb re-analysed the RT-PCR reads in MiXCR, keeping a single row per CDR3 protein. The sample has about 230,000 distinct CDR3 sequences, 11% to 15% seen once; the top ten hold roughly 11%. The specimen was blood, either unsorted or a sorted T cell fraction (not recorded which). Source of these receptors: a human donor who was either an allogeneic HSCT recipient or a stem cell or donor lymphocyte infusion donor (not recorded which). It is not recorded whose cells these are; they may come from a transplant donor.

This clonotype was seen a few times. The V call is TRBV14, the J call TRBJ1-6; tentative D call: TRBD1 (6 bases). Trimming pared 2 bases from V and 9 bases from J, leaving 11 bases between. The CDR3 length is 14 residues. Germline CDR1 and CDR2: SGHDN and FVKESK. CDR3 residues: CASSQRGAGSPLHF. The CDR3 DNA is TGTGCCAGCAGCCAAAGGGGGGCTGGTTCACCCCTCCACTTT.

The rearrangement links TRBV5-1 to TRBJ2-1; D is perhaps TRBD2 (6 bases). Germline V gene lookup returns CDR1 SGHRS and CDR2 YFSETQ. The CDR3 extends over 16 amino acids. Trimming took off 4 bases at V and 6 bases at J, with 20 bases between the two ends. The CDR3 DNA follows: TGCGCCAGCAGCCCACCAACGGAGGGTCGAAGCAATGAGCAGTTCTTC. This gives the protein CASSPPTEGRSNEQFF.

This sequence joins TRBV19 and TRBJ1-2; no firm D call. The CDR3 runs to 11 residues. Germline-derived CDR1 and CDR2 are LNHDA and SQIVND (reference sequence). V was pared by 5 bases and J by 3 bases, with 4 bases between. CDR3 amino acids: CASSGHYGYTF. CDR3 coding DNA: TGTGCCAGTAGTGGACACTATGGCTACACCTTC. The whole variable domain, remainder taken from reference TRBV19 and TRBJ1-2, is DGGITQSPKYLFRKEGQNVTLSCEQNLNHDAMYWYRQDPGQGLRLIYYSQIVNDFQKGDIAEGYSVSREKKESFPLTVTSAQKNPTAFYLCASSGHYGYTFGSGTRLTVV.

This clonotype was recorded a few times. The rearrangement uses TRBV30 and TRBJ2-7, with D perhaps matching TRBD2 (6 bases). Trimming shortened V by 0 bases and J by 12 bases, and 15 bases separated the two germline ends. The CDR3 extends over 12 amino acids. Germline assignment: CDR1 GTSNPN and CDR2 SVGIG (reference sequence). The CDR3 DNA sequence: TGTGCCTGGAGTGTACTTGCGGGAAGGGTGTACTTC. Translating gives CAWSVLAGRVYF.

This clonotype occurred many times. The V gene is TRBV20-1, the J gene TRBJ2-7, with D tentatively TRBD2 (5 bases). Looked up from germline, CDR1 is DFQATT and CDR2 is SNEGSKA (reference sequence). CDR3 length equals 14 residues. V lost 6 bases, J lost 3 bases, and 18 bases lay in between. The CDR3 loop reads CSARPAGRDYEQYF. CDR3 DNA: TGCAGTGCCCGCCCCGCGGGCCGAGACTACGAGCAGTACTTC.

This clonotype was found many times. CDR3 sequence reads: CASSLTGSVDNEQFF. CDR3 coding DNA: TGTGCCAGCAGCTTGACAGGGTCCGTGGACAATGAGCAGTTCTTC. The gene calls are TRBV5-5 and TRBJ2-1; the D gene is possibly TRBD1 (6 bases). Germline V gene lookup returns CDR1 SGHKS and CDR2 YYEKEE (reference sequence). V was clipped by 1 base and J by 5 bases, with 13 bases between them. The CDR3 is 15 amino acids.